The next 13 T cell receptor beta chains were all read from a single sample in a study of T cell responses to AZD1222 COVID-19 vaccine. The protocol was immunoSEQ multiplex PCR, while the TCRdb copy is restricted to in-frame clones and leaves out a portion. In the table there are about 150,000 clones, 90% to 95% of which are singletons. Sequenced here: peripheral blood, sampled on day 0 of AZD1222 vaccination. These receptors were taken from an adult in good health.

The chain is built from TRBV4-1 and TRBJ2-5; perhaps TRBD1 as D (7 bases). Germline-derived CDR1 and CDR2 are MGHRA and YSYEKL. V shed 6 bases and J shed 4 bases, with 18 bases lying between them. The CDR3 consists of 15 residues. Here the CDR3 DNA reads TGCGCCAGCAGTTCACAGGGGACTTCCGGAGAGACCCAGTACTTC. Its protein product is CASSSQGTSGETQYF.

V gene TRBV5-1 combines with J gene TRBJ1-5, with TRBD1 matching over 8 bases. Trimming at V came to 0 bases and at J to 6 bases, leaving 8 bases not matched to a gene. Germline lookup yields CDR1 SGHRS and CDR2 YFSETQ. The CDR3 covers 16 residues. The CDR3 sequence: CASSLGAGGEGQPQHF. The DNA for the CDR3 is TGCGCCAGCAGCTTGGGGGCAGGGGGCGAGGGTCAGCCCCAGCATTTT.

This CDR3 reads CASSVRPPRSNQPQHF. The CDR3 nucleotides read TGTGCCAGCAGCGTAAGGCCTCCCCGTAGCAATCAGCCCCAGCATTTT. The J gene is TRBJ1-5, the V gene TRBV5-5; D is unclear. With 4 bases removed from V and 0 bases from J, the gap between germline ends came to 14 bases. CDR1 and CDR2 from the germline V gene are SGHKS and YYEKEE (reference sequence). The CDR3 runs 16 residues.

Here the CDR3 DNA reads TGCGCCAGCTGTCAGGGGTCTGGAAACACCATATATTTT. Translating gives CASCQGSGNTIYF. The chain links TRBV5-1 to TRBJ1-3; the D gene is possibly TRBD1 (6 bases). This CDR3 has 13 residues. V was trimmed by 7 bases and J by 1 base, leaving 9 bases between them. Looked up from germline, CDR1 is SGHRS and CDR2 is YFSETQ.

The rearrangement joins TRBV6-2 or TRBV6-3 to TRBJ2-7; 11 bases match TRBD2. Germline-derived CDR1 and CDR2 are MNHEY and SVGEGT. There are 16 residues in the CDR3. V lost 0 bases, J lost 3 bases, and 4 bases stayed unmatched. The CDR3 DNA reads TGTGCCAGCAGTTACTCGGTGGGGACTAGCGGCTACGAGCAGTACGTC. Protein: CASSYSVGTSGYEQYV.

V usage is TRBV2 and J usage is TRBJ2-7, with TRBD2 identical over 9 bases. This CDR3 has 16 residues. After removal of 3 bases from V and 5 bases from J, the junction contained 11 bases not matched to a gene. CDR1 is SNHLY, CDR2 FYNNEI, per germline. The CDR3 nucleotides read TGTGCCAGCAGTGAGCTTCCTAGCGGGGACCCCCACGAGCAGTACGTC. It specifies CASSELPSGDPHEQYV.

This clone is a singleton in its sample. This chain joins TRBV5-1 and TRBJ1-1, with TRBD1 matching 7 bases. Germline lookup yields CDR1 SGHRS and CDR2 YFSETQ. This CDR3 comprises 15 residues. Trimming removed 0 bases from V and 6 bases from J; junction bases left unmatched: 8. The CDR3 spells CASSLGQGRGPEAFF. The DNA of the CDR3 is TGCGCCAGCAGCTTGGGACAGGGAAGGGGGCCTGAAGCTTTCTTT.

This chain connects TRBV6-5 to TRBJ2-1, with D unresolved. The CDR3 contains 15 residues. V gave up 0 bases and J gave up 4 bases, with 10 bases separating them. Germline CDR1 is MNHEY and CDR2 is SVGAGI. This CDR3 is CASSYSASEYNEQFF. The CDR3 nucleotides read TGTGCCAGCAGTTACTCGGCGTCAGAATACAATGAGCAGTTCTTC.

About this clone: One end of the junction fails to match germline, which may point to a read error. This chain uses TRBV2 with TRBJ2-2; D tentatively fits TRBD1 or TRBD2 (6 bases each). CDR3 length equals 17 residues. Germline CDR1 SNHLY, CDR2 FYNNEI. CDR3 nucleotides: TGTGCCAGCAGGGCCCTTAGAGGGGGGCCGAAAACCGGGGAGCTGTTTTTT. Residues: CASRALRGGPKTGELFF.

The chain employs TRBV24-1 and TRBJ2-7, with 7 bases fitting TRBD2. This CDR3 is 12 amino acids long. V trimming: 6 bases; J trimming: 9 bases; junction bases outside the gene matches: 7. Germline CDR1 reads KGHDR; CDR2 reads SFDVKD. CDR3 DNA: TGTGCCACCAGTCTGGGGAGGGGAAGGCAGTACGTC. Protein sequence: CATSLGRGRQYV.

The chain carries TRBV10-3 and TRBJ2-7; perhaps TRBD2 as D (6 bases). Trimming shortened V by 6 bases and J by 0 bases, and 15 bases separated the two germline ends. Germline V gene sequence: CDR1 ENHRY, CDR2 SYGVKD. The CDR3 contains 15 residues. The DNA for the CDR3 is TGTGCCATCAGCGACCAGGGTAGCGGCTCCTACGAGCAGTACGTC. Translating it yields CAISDQGSGSYEQYV.

The V and J genes are TRBV7-9 and TRBJ2-5; 7 nucleotides align to TRBD1. The germline V gene encodes CDR1 SEHNR and CDR2 FQNEAQ (reference sequence). V was pared by 2 bases and J by 2 bases, with 5 bases of the junction left unmatched. The CDR3 length is 15 residues. Written as DNA, the CDR3 is TGTGCCAGCAGCTTACTCGGGACAGATCAAGAGACCCAGTACTTC. It yields the protein CASSLLGTDQETQYF. The complete variable domain, with remaining parts taken from reference TRBV7-9 and TRBJ2-5, reads DTGVSQNPRHKITKRGQNVTFRCDPISEHNRLYWYRQTLGQGPEFLTYFQNEAQLEKSRLLSDRFSAERPKGSFSTLEIQRTEQGDSAMYLCASSLLGTDQETQYFGPGTRLLVL.

CDR3 bases: TGTGCCACCAGCAGAGGGGTCAAAGGGACAGCCCACCCCCAGCATTTT. Its protein product is CATSRGVKGTAHPQHF. The rearrangement links TRBV15 to TRBJ1-5; 7 bases match TRBD1. V lost 1 base, J lost 10 bases, and 13 bases stayed unmatched. Per the germline V gene, CDR1 is LNHNV and CDR2 is YYDKDF (reference sequence). The CDR3 has 16 residues.